This T cell receptor beta chain is from a study of blood T cell repertoires in COVID-19. For the study at large: Samples taken during acute and convalescent COVID-19 were collected in the United States, Italy and Spain.

In the study's own analysis: Using reference gene primer amplification, nucleated cell counts were estimated. Libraries were prepared by immunoSEQ multiplex PCR; TCRdb keeps only in-frame clonotypes and omits some of them. That table is the source of V, J and clone size, and D and trimming were worked out from the DNA. The sample shows approximately 230,000 clones, approximately 90% of them seen only once. The germline V gene has CDR1 MGHRA and CDR2 YSYEKL. The CDR3 covers 14 residues. V was pared by 7 bases and J by 1 base, with 13 bases between. Researchers sorted participants into cohorts using their self-reported clinical history.

Sequenced material: PBMCs or T cells enriched from blood (not recorded which). The TCR sequence derives from a woman in her 30s with acute COVID-19. V gene TRBV4-1 combines with J gene TRBJ1-1; D remains ambiguous. The CDR3: CASTGGLKNTEAFF. CDR3 nucleotides: TGCGCCAGCACCGGAGGCTTAAAGAACACTGAAGCTTTCTTT.